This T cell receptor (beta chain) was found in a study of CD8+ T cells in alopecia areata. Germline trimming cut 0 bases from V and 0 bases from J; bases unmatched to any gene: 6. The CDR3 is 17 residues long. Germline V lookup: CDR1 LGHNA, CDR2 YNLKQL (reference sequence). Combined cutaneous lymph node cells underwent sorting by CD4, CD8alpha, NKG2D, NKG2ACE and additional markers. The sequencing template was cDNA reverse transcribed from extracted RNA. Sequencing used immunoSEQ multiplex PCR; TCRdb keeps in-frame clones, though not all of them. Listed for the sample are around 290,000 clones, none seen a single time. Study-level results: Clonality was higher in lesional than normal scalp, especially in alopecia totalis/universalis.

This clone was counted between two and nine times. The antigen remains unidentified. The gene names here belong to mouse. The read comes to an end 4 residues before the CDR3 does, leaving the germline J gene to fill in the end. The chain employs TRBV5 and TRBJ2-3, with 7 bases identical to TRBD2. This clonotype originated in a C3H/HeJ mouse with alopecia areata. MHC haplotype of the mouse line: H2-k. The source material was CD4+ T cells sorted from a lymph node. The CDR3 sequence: CASSQEGTALSAETLYF. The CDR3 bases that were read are TGTGCCAGCAGCCAAGAAGGGACTGCCCTTAGTGCAGAA.